This is a list of T cell receptor beta chains from one sample in a study of T cell changes during pregnancy in multiple sclerosis. Some clones are missing from TCRdb's copy, which holds only in-frame ones; the method was immunoSEQ multiplex PCR. The data show some 70,000 clones, with roughly nine tenths seen just once and around 1.6% held by the top ten. Sequencing used peripheral blood, obtained in the third trimester of pregnancy. These receptors were obtained from a female donor with multiple sclerosis, enrolled in a pregnancy study. The CDR3 runs from the conserved cysteine through the conserved F or W. D genes are given only for firm matches. Not every row has a clone size; where given, it reads once, few, many or a size class.

D	size	length	V	J	DNA	CDR3
TRBD1	NA	13	TRBV2	TRBJ1-2	TGTGCCAGCAGCGTAGACAGGGTAGTTGGCTACACCTTC	CASSVDRVVGYTF
NA	few	13	TRBV6-1	TRBJ2-1	TGTGCCAGCAAGAGGATCCCGCGGAATGAGCAGTTCTTC	CASKRIPRNEQFF
NA	once	16	TRBV5-1	TRBJ2-6	TGCGCCAGCAGCTGGCAGCCAGGGGCAGGGGCCAACGTCCTGACTTTC	CASSWQPGAGANVLTF
TRBD1	NA	14	TRBV2	TRBJ1-1	TGTGCCAGCACTCTAGGGGGCGGGGGGACTGAAGCTTTCTTT	CASTLGGGGTEAFF
NA	few	12	TRBV6-1	TRBJ1-5	TGTGCCAGCAGACAGCCCAATCAGCCCCAGCATTTT	CASRQPNQPQHF
NA	NA	14	TRBV6-5	TRBJ1-1	TGTGCCACCCAACTACTTCTAATGAACACTGAAGCTTTCTTT	CATQLLLMNTEAFF
TRBD2	NA	15	TRBV18	TRBJ2-1	TGTGCCAGCTCACCACAGAGCGGGAGGGACAATGAGCAGTTCTTC	CASSPQSGRDNEQFF
TRBD1	NA	13	TRBV7-2	TRBJ1-2	TGTGCCACCGACAGGGGGCAGGGGTATGGCTACACCTTC	CATDRGQGYGYTF
TRBD2	NA	17	TRBV5-1	TRBJ2-1	TGCGCCAGCAGCCACACCGGACTAGCGGGGGGTTACAATGAGCAGTTCTTC	CASSHTGLAGGYNEQFF
TRBD2	NA	15	TRBV19	TRBJ2-5	TGTGCCAGTAGTATAGTAACTAGCGGCCAAGAGACCCAGTACTTC	CASSIVTSGQETQYF
TRBD2	NA	12	TRBV11-2	TRBJ2-3	TGTGCCAGCAGGCCACTAGCGGATACGCAGTATTTT	CASRPLADTQYF
NA	once	12	TRBV29-1	TRBJ1-1	TGCAGCGTTGGGGTGGGGGGGGGTGAAGCTTTCTTT	CSVGVGGGEAFF
NA	few	17	TRBV5-1	TRBJ1-1	TGCGCCAGCAGCTCCGAGGCGGGGACCAGGATGAACACTGAAGCTTTCTTT	CASSSEAGTRMNTEAFF
NA	NA	14	TRBV5-1	TRBJ1-1	TGCGCCAGCAGCACCCCCGAGCGAGTAACTGAAGCTTTCTTT	CASSTPERVTEAFF
NA	once	16	TRBV7-2	TRBJ2-1	TGTGCCAGCAGCCCAGGGGCGGAGAGCTCCTACAATGAGCAGTTCTTC	CASSPGAESSYNEQFF
TRBD1	NA	14	TRBV27	TRBJ1-2	TGTGCCAGCAGTTCCCGACAGGGGGCGGGAGGCTACACCTTC	CASSSRQGAGGYTF
NA	NA	13	TRBV5-1	TRBJ1-1	TGCGCCAGCAGCTTAGGAGGTCGGGCTGAAGCTTTCTTT	CASSLGGRAEAFF
TRBD1	NA	14	TRBV7-2	TRBJ1-1	TGTGCCAGCAGCTTAATACAGGGGGGCACTGAAGCTTTCTTT	CASSLIQGGTEAFF
TRBD1	NA	16	TRBV5-1	TRBJ1-6	TGCGCCAGCAGCCGAATTGGACAGGGGGAAAACTCACCCCTCCACTTT	CASSRIGQGENSPLHF
NA	NA	15	TRBV7-3	TRBJ2-1	TGTGCCAGCAGCTCAACTACAGGACACTACAATGAGCAGTTCTTC	CASSSTTGHYNEQFF
TRBD2	NA	16	TRBV4-2	TRBJ2-3	TGTGCCAGCAGCCAAGTGCGGGGGGAGGGAGCAGATACGCAGTATTTT	CASSQVRGEGADTQYF
NA	NA	12	TRBV6-5	TRBJ2-5	TGTGCCAGCTCCGGGGACCAAGAGACCCAGTACTTC	CASSGDQETQYF
TRBD1	once	15	TRBV30	TRBJ1-5	TGTGCCTGGAGTGTACGACAGGGAGCCGATCAGCCCCAGCATTTT	CAWSVRQGADQPQHF
TRBD1	NA	14	TRBV7-8	TRBJ1-2	TGTGCCAGCAGCCCGCCTGAAACAGGGGAAGGCTACACCTTC	CASSPPETGEGYTF
NA	NA	13	TRBV5-1	TRBJ1-4	TGCGCCAGCAGCTTGGACGGGAGTGAAAAACTGTTTTTT	CASSLDGSEKLFF
TRBD1	NA	14	TRBV27	TRBJ2-1	TGTGCCAGCAGCAGGGGACAGGGGGTGAATGAGCAGTTCTTC	CASSRGQGVNEQFF
TRBD1	NA	15	TRBV11-2	TRBJ1-4	TGTGCCAGCACCGATAGCCGGGACAGGGTCGGTAAACTGTTTTTT	CASTDSRDRVGKLFF
TRBD1	NA	16	TRBV2	TRBJ1-2	TGTGCCAGCAGTGAGGGACAGGGCTATTCTAACTATGGCTACACCTTC	CASSEGQGYSNYGYTF
TRBD2	NA	18	TRBV7-9	TRBJ2-1	TGTGCCAGCAGCTATCCGCCCCGGCTAGCGGGAGTGTGGAATGAGCAGTTCTTC	CASSYPPRLAGVWNEQFF
TRBD1	NA	14	TRBV11-2	TRBJ2-5	TGTGCCAGCAGCTCGACAGGGATGCAAGAGACCCAGTACTTC	CASSSTGMQETQYF
TRBD1	NA	15	TRBV7-9	TRBJ2-7	TGTGCCAGCAGCTTTTACGAGACAGGGGGTGGCGAGCAGTACTTC	CASSFYETGGGEQYF
NA	NA	14	TRBV25-1	TRBJ2-7	TGTGCCAGCAGTGCCGACAGCGTCTCCTACGAGCAGTACTTC	CASSADSVSYEQYF
NA	NA	16	TRBV30	TRBJ2-3	TGTGCCTGGAGTCCCTGGGCCCGGGGTAGGACAGATACGCAGTATTTT	CAWSPWARGRTDTQYF
NA	once	15	TRBV25-1	TRBJ2-1	TGTGCCAGCAGTGCGTGGGACATCACGAGTAATGAGCAGTTCTTC	CASSAWDITSNEQFF
NA	NA	15	TRBV27	TRBJ2-7	TGTGCCAGCAGTTTAAGGCGGCCGGAGGGCTACGAGCAGTACTTC	CASSLRRPEGYEQYF
TRBD1	NA	15	TRBV7-9	TRBJ2-5	TGTGCCAGCAGCTTCCGACAGGGGGGTCAAGAGACCCAGTACTTC	CASSFRQGGQETQYF
NA	NA	11	TRBV30	TRBJ1-2	TGTGCCTGGAGTCCCAGCTATGGCTACACCTTC	CAWSPSYGYTF
NA	NA	15	TRBV7-2	TRBJ1-1	TGTGCCAGCAGCTTAGCCAGGACACAGAACACTGAAGCTTTCTTT	CASSLARTQNTEAFF
NA	NA	14	TRBV23-1	TRBJ1-1	TGCGCCAGCAGTCTGGACAGTTTGAACACTGAAGCTTTCTTT	CASSLDSLNTEAFF
NA	NA	15	TRBV2	TRBJ1-5	TGTGCCAGCAGTGTAGAGGGAGGGTCAGGGCAGCCCCAGCATTTT	CASSVEGGSGQPQHF
NA	NA	16	TRBV5-6	TRBJ1-1	TGTGCCAGCAGCTTGGGGCCCGTGGTACCTAACACTGAAGCTTTCTTT	CASSLGPVVPNTEAFF
TRBD1	NA	14	TRBV19	TRBJ2-5	TGTGCCAGTAGTCCCGGGACAGGTCAAGAGACCCAGTACTTC	CASSPGTGQETQYF
TRBD1	NA	13	TRBV19	TRBJ2-1	TGTGCCAGTAGTATGGGGACAGGGTATGAGCAGTTCTTC	CASSMGTGYEQFF